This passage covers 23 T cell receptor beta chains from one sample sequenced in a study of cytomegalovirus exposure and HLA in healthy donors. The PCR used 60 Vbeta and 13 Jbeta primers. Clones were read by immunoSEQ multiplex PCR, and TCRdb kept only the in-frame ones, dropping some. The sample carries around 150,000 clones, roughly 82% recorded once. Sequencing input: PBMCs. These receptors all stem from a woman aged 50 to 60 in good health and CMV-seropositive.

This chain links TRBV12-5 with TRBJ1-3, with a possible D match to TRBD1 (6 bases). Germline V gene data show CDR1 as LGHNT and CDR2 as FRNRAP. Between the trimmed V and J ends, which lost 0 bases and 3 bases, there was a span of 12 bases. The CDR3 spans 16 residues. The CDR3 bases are TGTGCTAGTGGTTTGGTAGTCGGGACAAATGGAAACACCATATATTTT. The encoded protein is CASGLVVGTNGNTIYF.

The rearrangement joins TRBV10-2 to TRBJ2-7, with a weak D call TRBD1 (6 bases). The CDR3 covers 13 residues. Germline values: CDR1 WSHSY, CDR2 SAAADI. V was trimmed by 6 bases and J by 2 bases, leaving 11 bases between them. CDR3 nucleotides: TGCGCCAGCAGGGGGAAGGGGGCCTACGAGCAGTACTTC. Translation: CASRGKGAYEQYF.

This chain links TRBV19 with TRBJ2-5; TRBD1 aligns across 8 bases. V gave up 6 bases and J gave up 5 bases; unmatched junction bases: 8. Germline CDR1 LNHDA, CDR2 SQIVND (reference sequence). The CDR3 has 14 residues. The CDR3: CASRVTGAGETQYF. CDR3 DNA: TGTGCCAGTAGGGTGACAGGGGCTGGGGAGACCCAGTACTTC.

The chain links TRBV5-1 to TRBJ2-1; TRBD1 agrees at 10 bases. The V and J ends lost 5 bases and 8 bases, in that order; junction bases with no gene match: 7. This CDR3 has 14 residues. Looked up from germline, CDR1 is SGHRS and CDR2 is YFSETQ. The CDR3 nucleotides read TGCGCCAGCAGGGCAGGGGACAGGGGACATGAGCAGTTCTTC. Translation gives CASRAGDRGHEQFF.

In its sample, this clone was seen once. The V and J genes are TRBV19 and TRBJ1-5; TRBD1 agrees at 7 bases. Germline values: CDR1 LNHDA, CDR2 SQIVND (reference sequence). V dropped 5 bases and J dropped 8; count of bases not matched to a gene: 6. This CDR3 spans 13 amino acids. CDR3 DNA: TGTGCCAGTAGTCCACAGGGGATGGAGCCCCAGCATTTT. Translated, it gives CASSPQGMEPQHF.

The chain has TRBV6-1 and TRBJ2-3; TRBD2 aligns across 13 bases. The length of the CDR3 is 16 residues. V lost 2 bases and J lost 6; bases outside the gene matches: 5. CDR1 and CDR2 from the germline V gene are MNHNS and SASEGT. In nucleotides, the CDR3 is TGTGCCAGCAGTGAAAGGGGACTAGCGGGGACGGATACGCAGTATTTT. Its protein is CASSERGLAGTDTQYF.

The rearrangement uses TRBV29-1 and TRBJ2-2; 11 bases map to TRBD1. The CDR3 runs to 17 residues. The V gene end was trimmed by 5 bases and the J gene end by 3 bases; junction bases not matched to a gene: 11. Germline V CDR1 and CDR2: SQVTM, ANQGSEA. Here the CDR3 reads CSVRNPDRGPDTGELFF. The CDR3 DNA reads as TGCAGCGTTAGAAACCCGGACAGGGGGCCGGACACCGGGGAGCTGTTTTTT.

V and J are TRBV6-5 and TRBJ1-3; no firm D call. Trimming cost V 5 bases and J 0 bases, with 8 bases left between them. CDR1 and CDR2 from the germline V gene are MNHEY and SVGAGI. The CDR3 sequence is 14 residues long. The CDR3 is CASSPAVSGNTIYF. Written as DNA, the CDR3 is TGTGCCAGCAGTCCCGCGGTCTCTGGAAACACCATATATTTT.

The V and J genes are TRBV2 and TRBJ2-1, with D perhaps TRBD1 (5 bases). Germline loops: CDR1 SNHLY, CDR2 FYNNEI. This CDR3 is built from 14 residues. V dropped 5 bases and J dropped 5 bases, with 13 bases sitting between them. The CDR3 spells CASSRTTGDNEQFF. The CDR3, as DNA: TGTGCCAGCAGTCGAACTACAGGAGACAATGAGCAGTTCTTC.

In DNA form, the CDR3 reads TGCGCCAGCAGCCAGCCCGGACAGGTTCACTATGGCTACACCTTC. Translating gives CASSQPGQVHYGYTF. The V and J genes are TRBV5-1 and TRBJ1-2, with 7 bases identical to TRBD1. The CDR3 length is 15 residues. The germline V gene has CDR1 SGHRS and CDR2 YFSETQ. V was pared by 4 bases and J by 3 bases, with 9 bases of the junction left unmatched.

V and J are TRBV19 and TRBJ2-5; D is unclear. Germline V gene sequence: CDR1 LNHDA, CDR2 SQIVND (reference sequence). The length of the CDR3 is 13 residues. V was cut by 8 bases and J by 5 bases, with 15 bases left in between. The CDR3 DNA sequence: TGTGCCAGTTCCCGGTTCTCCCGGGAGACCCAGTACTTC. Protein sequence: CASSRFSRETQYF.

The CDR3 region has the DNA TGCGCCAGCAGCTTGGGGCTCACAGGGGATGGAAACACCATATATTTT. Translation gives CASSLGLTGDGNTIYF. The gene calls are TRBV5-1 and TRBJ1-3, with TRBD1 identical over 7 bases. The ends lost 0 bases at V and 3 bases at J; junction bases unmatched: 6. The CDR3 length is 16 residues. Germline V CDR1 and CDR2: SGHRS, YFSETQ.

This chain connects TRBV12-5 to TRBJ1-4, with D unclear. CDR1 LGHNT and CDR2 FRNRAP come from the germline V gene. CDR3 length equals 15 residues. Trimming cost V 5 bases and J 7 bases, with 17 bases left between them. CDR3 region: CASGTGSAMGEKLFF. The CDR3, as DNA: TGTGCTAGTGGTACTGGGAGTGCAATGGGTGAAAAACTGTTTTTT.

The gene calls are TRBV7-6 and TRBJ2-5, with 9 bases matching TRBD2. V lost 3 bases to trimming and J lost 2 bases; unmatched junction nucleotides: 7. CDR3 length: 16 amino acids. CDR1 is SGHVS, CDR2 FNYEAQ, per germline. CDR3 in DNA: TGTGCCAGCAGCTTCCGGATAGCGGGGGATCAAGAGACCCAGTACTTC. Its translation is CASSFRIAGDQETQYF.

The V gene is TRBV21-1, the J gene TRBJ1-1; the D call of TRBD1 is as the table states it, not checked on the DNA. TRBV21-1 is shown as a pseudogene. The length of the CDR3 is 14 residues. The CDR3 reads CASSKGQLNTEAFF. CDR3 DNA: TGTGCCAGCAGCAAAGGACAGCTCAACACTGAAGCTTTCTTT.

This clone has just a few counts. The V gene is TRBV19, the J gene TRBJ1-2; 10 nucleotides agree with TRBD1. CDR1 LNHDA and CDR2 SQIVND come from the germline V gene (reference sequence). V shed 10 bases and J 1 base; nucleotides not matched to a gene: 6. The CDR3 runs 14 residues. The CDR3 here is CATARTGGNYGYTF. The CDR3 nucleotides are TGTGCCACAGCTAGGACAGGGGGTAACTATGGCTACACCTTC. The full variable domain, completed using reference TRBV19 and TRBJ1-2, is DGGITQSPKYLFRKEGQNVTLSCEQNLNHDAMYWYRQDPGQGLRLIYYSQIVNDFQKGDIAEGYSVSREKKESFPLTVTSAQKNPTAFYLCATARTGGNYGYTFGSGTRLTVV.

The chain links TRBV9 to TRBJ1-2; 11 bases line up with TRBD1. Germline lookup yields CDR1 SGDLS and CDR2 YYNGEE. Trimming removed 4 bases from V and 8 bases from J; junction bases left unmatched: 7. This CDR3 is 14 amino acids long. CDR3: CASSSRDRGGGYTF. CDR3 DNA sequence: TGTGCCAGCAGCAGCCGGGACAGGGGGGGAGGCTACACCTTC.

DNA of the CDR3: TGTGCCAGCAACCCGGGCAACCCCGGAGGCTATGGCTACACCTTC. Its protein product is CASNPGNPGGYGYTF. The chain couples TRBV6-1 to TRBJ1-2, with no clear D. The V end was cut by 7 bases, the J end by 4 bases, with 19 bases between. The CDR3 loop spans 15 amino acids. Germline V lookup: CDR1 MNHNS, CDR2 SASEGT.

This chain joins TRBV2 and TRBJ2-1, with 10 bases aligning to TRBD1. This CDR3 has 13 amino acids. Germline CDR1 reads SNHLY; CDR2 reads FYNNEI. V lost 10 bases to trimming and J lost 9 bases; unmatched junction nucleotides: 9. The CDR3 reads CATDGTGVGEQFF. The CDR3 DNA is TGTGCCACCGACGGGACAGGGGTAGGTGAGCAGTTCTTC.

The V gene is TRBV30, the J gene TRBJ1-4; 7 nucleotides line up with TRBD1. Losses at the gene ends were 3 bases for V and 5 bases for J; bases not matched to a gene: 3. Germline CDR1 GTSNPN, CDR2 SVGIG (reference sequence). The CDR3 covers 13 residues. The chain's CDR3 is CAWRGDSNEKLFF. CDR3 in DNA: TGTGCCTGGAGAGGGGACAGCAATGAAAAACTGTTTTTT.

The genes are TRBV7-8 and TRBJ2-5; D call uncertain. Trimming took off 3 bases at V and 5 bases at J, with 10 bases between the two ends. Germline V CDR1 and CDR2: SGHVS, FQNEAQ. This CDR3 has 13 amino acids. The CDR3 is CASSLRSRETQYF. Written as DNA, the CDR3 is TGTGCCAGCAGCTTGAGATCGAGGGAGACCCAGTACTTC.

The CDR3 coding sequence is TGCGCCAGCAGCCCCGCGCCGGGGGGATCTTATGAAAAACTGTTTTTT. Translated: CASSPAPGGSYEKLFF. This rearrangement joins TRBV5-1 to TRBJ1-4, with a weak D call TRBD1 (5 bases). V was pared by 4 bases and J by 6 bases, with 19 bases between. Germline V gene data show CDR1 as SGHRS and CDR2 as YFSETQ. The CDR3 totals 16 residues.

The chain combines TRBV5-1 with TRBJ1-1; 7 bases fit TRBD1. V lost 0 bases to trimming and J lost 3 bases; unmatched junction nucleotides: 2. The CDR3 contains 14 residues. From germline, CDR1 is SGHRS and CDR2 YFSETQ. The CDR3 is CASSLGDSYTEAFF. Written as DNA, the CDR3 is TGCGCCAGCAGCTTGGGGGACAGCTACACTGAAGCTTTCTTT.